This paragraph reports one T cell receptor (beta chain). The target antigen is unknown. These data come from a study of regulatory T cells in long-lasting Graves disease. Unmatched junction bases numbered 17, after V lost 11 bases and J lost 5 bases. This CDR3 contains 16 residues. The germline V gene has CDR1 MDHEN and CDR2 SYDVKM. Time point described: newly diagnosed GD, antithyroid drugs for less than 3 months. Extracted RNA from PBMCs served as the source of the TCR library. Sequencing libraries for TCR beta were prepared with iRepertoire HTBI primers and Arm-PCR of CDR3 regions. MiXCR, applied by TCRdb to the multiplex PCR reads, yields one record per CDR3 protein. This table holds over 350,000 distinct CDR3 sequences, over 14% found once. Study-level results: The study found persistent patients shared more public clonotypes (2,741) than new patients (about 890). The study found TRBV28, TRBJ1-2 and TRBJ2-5 favored in persistent disease. Lower TCR diversity characterized persistent Graves' patients relative to newly diagnosed patients.

These data also formed part of another study, on T cells in Graves' hyperthyroidism and ophthalmopathy. From that paper: Expanded thyroid clonotypes (above 0.001) were mostly also found in blood.

This chain uses TRBV28 with TRBJ2-7, with TRBD2 matching 11 bases. This clonotype was sampled from a woman between 40 and 55 years old with Graves disease. The sample in question was peripheral blood mononuclear cells (PBMCs), obtained at new diagnosis, from a patient treated with antithyroid drugs. CDR3 DNA: TGTGCCCGCCCCCTTGGTTTAGCGGGAGGGCCTCACGAGCAGTACTTC. Protein product: CARPLGLAGGPHEQYF.